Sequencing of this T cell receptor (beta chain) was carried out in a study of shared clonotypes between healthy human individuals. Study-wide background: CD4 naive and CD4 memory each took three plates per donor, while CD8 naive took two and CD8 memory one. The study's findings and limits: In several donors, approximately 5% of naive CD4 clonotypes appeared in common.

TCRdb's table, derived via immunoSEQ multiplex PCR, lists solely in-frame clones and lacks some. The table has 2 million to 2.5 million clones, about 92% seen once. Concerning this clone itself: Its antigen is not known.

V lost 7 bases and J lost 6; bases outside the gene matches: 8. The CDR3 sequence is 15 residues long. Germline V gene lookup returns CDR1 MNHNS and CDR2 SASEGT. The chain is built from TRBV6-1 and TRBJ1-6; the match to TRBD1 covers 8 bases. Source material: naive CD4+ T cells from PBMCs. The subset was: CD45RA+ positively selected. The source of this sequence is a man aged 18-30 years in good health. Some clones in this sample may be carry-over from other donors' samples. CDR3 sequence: CASNGQGSFNSPLHF. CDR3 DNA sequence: TGTGCCAGCAACGGACAGGGCTCATTTAATTCACCCCTCCACTTT.